The present T cell receptor beta chain was sequenced within a study of T-cell reconstitution after alpha-beta-depleted transplantation in children. During its preparation, the TCRbeta library received unique molecular identifiers. MiXCR, applied by TCRdb to the PCR reads, yields one record per CDR3 protein. This sample carries hundreds of thousands of distinct CDR3 sequences, over 10% of them seen once, and the ten largest clones take over 2%. The junction had 7 bases not matched to a gene; V was cut back by 4 bases and J by 2 bases. CDR3 length equals 17 residues. CDR1 and CDR2 (germline): MDHEN, SYDVKM. This clonotype was counted only a few times.

The origin of this receptor is a male patient younger than 18 who had a stem cell transplant for acute myeloid leukemia, so the T cells may come from the graft donor. The chain joins TRBV28 to TRBJ2-3; TRBD2 aligns across 12 bases. The material was PBMCs, mostly from graft donor cells, obtained 360 days after TCRalphabeta/CD19-depleted stem cell transplant. The CDR3 DNA follows: TGTGCCAGCAGTTCCGGGCGGACTAGCGGGATCACAGATACGCAGTATTTT. It encodes CASSSGRTSGITDTQYF.